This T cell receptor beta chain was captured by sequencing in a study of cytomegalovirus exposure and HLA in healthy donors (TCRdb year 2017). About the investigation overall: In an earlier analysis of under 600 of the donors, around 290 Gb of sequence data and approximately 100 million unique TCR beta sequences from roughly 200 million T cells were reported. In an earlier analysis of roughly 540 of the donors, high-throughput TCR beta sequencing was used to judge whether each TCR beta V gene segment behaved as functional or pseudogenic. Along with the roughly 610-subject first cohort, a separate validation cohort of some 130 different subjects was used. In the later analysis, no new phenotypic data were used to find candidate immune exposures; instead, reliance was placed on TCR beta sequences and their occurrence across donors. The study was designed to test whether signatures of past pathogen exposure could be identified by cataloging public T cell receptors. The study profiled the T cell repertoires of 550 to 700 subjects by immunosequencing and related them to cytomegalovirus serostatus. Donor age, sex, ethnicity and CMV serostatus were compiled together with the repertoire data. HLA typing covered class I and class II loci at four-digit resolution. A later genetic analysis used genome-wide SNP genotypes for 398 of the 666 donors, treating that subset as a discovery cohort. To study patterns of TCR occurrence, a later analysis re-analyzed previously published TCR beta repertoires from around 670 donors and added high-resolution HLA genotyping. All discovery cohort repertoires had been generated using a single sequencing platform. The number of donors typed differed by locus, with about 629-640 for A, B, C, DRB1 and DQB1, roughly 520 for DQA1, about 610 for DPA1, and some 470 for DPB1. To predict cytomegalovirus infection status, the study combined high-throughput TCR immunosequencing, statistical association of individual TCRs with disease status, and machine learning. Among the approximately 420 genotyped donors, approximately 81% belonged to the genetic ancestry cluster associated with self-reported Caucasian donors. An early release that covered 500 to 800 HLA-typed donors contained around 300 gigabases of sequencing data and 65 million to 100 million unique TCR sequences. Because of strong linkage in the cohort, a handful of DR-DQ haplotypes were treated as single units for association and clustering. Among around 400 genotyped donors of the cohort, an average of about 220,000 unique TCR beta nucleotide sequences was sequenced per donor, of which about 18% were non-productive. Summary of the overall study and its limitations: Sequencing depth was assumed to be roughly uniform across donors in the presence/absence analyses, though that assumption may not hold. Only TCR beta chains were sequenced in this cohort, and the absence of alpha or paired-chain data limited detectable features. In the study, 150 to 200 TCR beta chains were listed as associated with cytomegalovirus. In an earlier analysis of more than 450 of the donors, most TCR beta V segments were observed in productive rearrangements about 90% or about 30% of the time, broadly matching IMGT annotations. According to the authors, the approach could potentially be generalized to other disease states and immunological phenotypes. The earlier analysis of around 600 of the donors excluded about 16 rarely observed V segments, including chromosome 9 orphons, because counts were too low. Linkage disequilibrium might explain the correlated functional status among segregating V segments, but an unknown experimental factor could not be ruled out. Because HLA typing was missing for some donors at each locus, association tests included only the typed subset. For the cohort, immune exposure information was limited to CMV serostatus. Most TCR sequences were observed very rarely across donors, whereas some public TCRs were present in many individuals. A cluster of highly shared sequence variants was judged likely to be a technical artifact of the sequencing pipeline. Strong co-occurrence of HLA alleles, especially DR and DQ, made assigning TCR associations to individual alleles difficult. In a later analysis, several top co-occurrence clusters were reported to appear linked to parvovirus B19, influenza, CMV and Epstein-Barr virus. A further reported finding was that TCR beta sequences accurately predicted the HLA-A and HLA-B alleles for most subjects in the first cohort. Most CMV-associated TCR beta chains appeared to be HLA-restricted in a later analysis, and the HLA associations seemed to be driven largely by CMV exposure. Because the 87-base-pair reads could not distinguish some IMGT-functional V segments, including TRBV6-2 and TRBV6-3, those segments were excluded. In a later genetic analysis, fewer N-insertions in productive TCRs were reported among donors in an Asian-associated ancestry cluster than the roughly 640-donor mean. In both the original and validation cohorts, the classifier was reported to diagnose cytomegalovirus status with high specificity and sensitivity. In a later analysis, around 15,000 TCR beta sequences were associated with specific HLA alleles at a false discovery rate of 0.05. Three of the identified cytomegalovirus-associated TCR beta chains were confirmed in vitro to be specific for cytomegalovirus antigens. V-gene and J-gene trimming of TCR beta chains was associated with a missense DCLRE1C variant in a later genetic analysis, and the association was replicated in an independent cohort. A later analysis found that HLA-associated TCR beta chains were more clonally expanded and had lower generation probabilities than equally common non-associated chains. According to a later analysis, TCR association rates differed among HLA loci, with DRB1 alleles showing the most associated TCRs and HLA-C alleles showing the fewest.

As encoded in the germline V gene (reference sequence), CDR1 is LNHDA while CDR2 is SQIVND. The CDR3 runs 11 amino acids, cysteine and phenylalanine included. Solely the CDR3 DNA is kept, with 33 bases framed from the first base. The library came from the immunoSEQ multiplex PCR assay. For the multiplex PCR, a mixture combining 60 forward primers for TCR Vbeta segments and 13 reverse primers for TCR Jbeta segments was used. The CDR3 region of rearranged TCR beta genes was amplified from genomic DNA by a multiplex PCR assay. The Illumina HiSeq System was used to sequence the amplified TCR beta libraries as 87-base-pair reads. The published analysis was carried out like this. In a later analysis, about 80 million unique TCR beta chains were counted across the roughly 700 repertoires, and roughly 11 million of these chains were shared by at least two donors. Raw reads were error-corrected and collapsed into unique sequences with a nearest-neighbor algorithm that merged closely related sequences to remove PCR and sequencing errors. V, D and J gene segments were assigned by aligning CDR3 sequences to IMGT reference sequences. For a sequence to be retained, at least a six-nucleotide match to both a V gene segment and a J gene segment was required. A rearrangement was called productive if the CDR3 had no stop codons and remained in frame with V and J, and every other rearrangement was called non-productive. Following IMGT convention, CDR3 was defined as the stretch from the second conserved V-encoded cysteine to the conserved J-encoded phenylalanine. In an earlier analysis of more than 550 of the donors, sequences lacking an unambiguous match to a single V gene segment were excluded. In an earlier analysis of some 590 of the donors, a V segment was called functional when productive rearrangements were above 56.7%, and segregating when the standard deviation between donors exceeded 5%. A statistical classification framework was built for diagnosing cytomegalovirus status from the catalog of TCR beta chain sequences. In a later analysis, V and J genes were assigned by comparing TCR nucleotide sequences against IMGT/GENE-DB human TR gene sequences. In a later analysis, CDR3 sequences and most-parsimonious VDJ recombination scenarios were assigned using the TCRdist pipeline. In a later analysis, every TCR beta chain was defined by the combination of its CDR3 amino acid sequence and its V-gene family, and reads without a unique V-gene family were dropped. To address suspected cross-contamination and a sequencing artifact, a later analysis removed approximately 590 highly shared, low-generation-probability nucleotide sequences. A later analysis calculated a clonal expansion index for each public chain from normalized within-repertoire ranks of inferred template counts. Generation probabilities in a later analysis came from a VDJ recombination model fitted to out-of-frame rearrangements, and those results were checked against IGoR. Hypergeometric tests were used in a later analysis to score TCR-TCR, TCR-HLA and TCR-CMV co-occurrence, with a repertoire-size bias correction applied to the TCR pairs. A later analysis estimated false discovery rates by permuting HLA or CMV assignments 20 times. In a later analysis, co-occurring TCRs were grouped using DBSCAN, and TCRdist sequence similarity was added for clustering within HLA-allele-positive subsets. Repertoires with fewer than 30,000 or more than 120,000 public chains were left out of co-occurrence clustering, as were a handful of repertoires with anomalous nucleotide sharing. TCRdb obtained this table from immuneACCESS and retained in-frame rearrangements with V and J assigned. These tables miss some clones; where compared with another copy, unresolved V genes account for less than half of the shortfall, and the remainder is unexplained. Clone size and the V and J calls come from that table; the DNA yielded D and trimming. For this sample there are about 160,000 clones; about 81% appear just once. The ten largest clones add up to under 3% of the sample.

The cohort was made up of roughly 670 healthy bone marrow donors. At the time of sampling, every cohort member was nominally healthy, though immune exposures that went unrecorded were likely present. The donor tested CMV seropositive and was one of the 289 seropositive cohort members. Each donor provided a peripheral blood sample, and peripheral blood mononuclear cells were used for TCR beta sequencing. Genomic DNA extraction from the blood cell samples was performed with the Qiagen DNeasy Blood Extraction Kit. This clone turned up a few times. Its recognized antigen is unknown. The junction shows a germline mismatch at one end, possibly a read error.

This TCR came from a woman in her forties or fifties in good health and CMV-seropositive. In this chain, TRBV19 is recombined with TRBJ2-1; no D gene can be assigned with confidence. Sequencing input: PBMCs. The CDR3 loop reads CASSSYDEQFF. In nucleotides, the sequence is TGTGCCAGTAGTAGCTACGATGAGCAGTTCTTC.